This TCR beta chain was sequenced in a study of Graves' ophthalmopathy and Graves' hyperthyroidism. Germline CDR1 reads KGHDR; CDR2 reads SFDVKD. Trimming stripped 6 bases from V and 3 bases from J, with 8 bases between. This CDR3 has 12 amino acids. General study results and limits: In blood, most expanded thyroid clonotypes above 0.001 frequency were also detected. Researchers report that a 13-signature model separated ophthalmopathy from stable hyperthyroidism, posting less than 90% sensitivity and around 80% specificity.

As the template, RNA transcripts were used to amplify TCR beta CDR3 regions. Investigators did first-round RT-PCR with HTBI primers, then second-round multiplex PCR. TCRdb re-called the multiplex PCR reads with MiXCR, one entry per CDR3 protein. The repertoire holds about 500,000 distinct CDR3 sequences, with 35% to 45% as singletons. About this clonotype: Its antigen is unknown.

The chain has TRBV24-1 and TRBJ2-7; a possible D gene is TRBD2 (6 bases). The receptor was derived from an adult man with Graves' hyperthyroidism. The sample comprised peripheral blood or thyroid tissue (not recorded which). The CDR3 spells CATSWGDYEQYF. CDR3 nucleotides: TGTGCCACCAGTTGGGGGGACTACGAGCAGTACTTC.